The rows below give T cell receptor beta chains drawn from one sample of a study of blood T cell repertoires in COVID-19. Only in-frame clones appear in the TCRdb table, and some are missing; sequencing was by immunoSEQ multiplex PCR. The data hold some 200,000 clones, with roughly 88% observed a single time. Material for sequencing was PBMCs or T cells enriched from blood (not recorded which). The receptors derive from a woman aged 40 to 55 with acute COVID-19. Both conserved end residues are part of each CDR3. Each record gives: J gene, V gene, CDR3 protein.

TRBJ1-2,TRBV29-1,CSAEVSGQRNGYTF
TRBJ2-3,TRBV2,CASSDLNEDTQYF
TRBJ1-1,TRBV4-1,CASSFHRGTVTEAFF
TRBJ1-2,TRBV5-1,CASSYGHEGDYGYTF
TRBJ1-6,TRBV2,CASSDRTGSLALHF
TRBJ1-6,TRBV15,CATSRDKYSTENSPLHF
TRBJ2-2,TRBV2,CASSSSGPGELFF
TRBJ2-3,TRBV5-1,CASSPEGLAATYTQYF
TRBJ1-3,TRBV6-5,CASSYSGGSSGNTIYF
TRBJ2-6,TRBV4-1,CASSQPKSGAGANVLTF
TRBJ2-1,TRBV12-5,CASGPGGLAGGHEQFF
TRBJ1-2,TRBV12-3/TRBV12-4,CASSLGRNGYTF
TRBJ1-4,TRBV5-6,CASSLAAGGGREKLFF
TRBJ2-5,TRBV9,CASSPGHFQETQYF
TRBJ2-1,TRBV2,CASRVAGEYGNEQFF
TRBJ2-3,TRBV5-4,CASSLKLALGDTQYF
TRBJ2-4,TRBV5-1,CASSSDRGSNIQYF
TRBJ1-2,TRBV2,CASSEDGQAPYGYTF
TRBJ2-1,TRBV3-1/TRBV3-2,CASSQARQRLYNEQFF
TRBJ2-6,TRBV27,CASSLFPGGGSGANVLTF
TRBJ1-4,TRBV7-8,CASSRRDSTATNEKLFF
TRBJ1-1,TRBV5-1,CASSPGDLGRGSEAFF
TRBJ1-2,TRBV9,CASSVAGQGKDGYTF
TRBJ1-1,TRBV2,CASSGASLGRAEAFF
TRBJ2-5,TRBV30,CAWSVPRGMTLRGETQYF
TRBJ1-5,TRBV2,CASRETGDGNQPQHF
TRBJ1-2,TRBV6-5,CASSPDRVYGYTF
TRBJ2-2,TRBV6-5,CASSSRGPNTGELFF
TRBJ1-1,TRBV10-3,CAISEPMLAGKNTEAFF
TRBJ2-6,TRBV27,CASRDPGQGGANVLTF
TRBJ1-2,TRBV10-3,CAISADSYGYTF
TRBJ1-5,TRBV20-1,CSASTQAHRQPQHF
TRBJ2-7,TRBV29-1,CSVEVAGNYEQYF
TRBJ2-5,TRBV9,CASSSDGLAGFQETQYF
TRBJ1-3,TRBV7-8,CASSLAGRGPSGNTIYF
TRBJ1-1,TRBV5-6,CASSPRDRANTEAFF
TRBJ2-3,TRBV10-2,CASGTGYTDTQYF
TRBJ2-5,TRBV7-9,CASSLAGGQETQYF
TRBJ2-2,TRBV3-1/TRBV3-2,CASSRADANTGELFF
TRBJ2-2,TRBV11-2,CASSPSAPNTGELFF
TRBJ2-3,TRBV21-1,CASSKVEWGKGQGAASTDTQYF
TRBJ1-4,TRBV7-6,CASSLPGTGSITNEKLFF
TRBJ2-1,TRBV2,CASRSYRGIQNEQFF
TRBJ2-5,TRBV2,CATSQGAEETQYF
TRBJ2-5,TRBV7-2,CASSRGATQETQYF
TRBJ1-5,TRBV7-2,CASSLSARSGASNQPQHF
TRBJ1-2,TRBV20-1,CSASMPGGRGNYGYTF
TRBJ2-2,TRBV15,CATSRDRAGGNTGELFF
TRBJ1-1,TRBV7-8,CASSLGGTGGAFF